Included here is one T cell receptor (beta chain) sequence, with context. The table came from immunoSEQ multiplex PCR; TCRdb's copy has only in-frame clones and leaves some out. The sample yields roughly 120,000 clones, approximately 94% seen once. The data belong to a study of siplizumab effects on memory and regulatory T cells. The CDR3 contains 16 residues. Germline CDR1 and CDR2: KGHSH and LQKENI. Unmatched junction bases numbered 2, after V lost 0 bases and J lost 3 bases. The receptor was derived from a human donor in good health. V and J are TRBV18 and TRBJ2-1; the match to TRBD2 covers 10 bases. Sequencing used non-Treg CD4+ T cells sorted from blood. The CDR3 region is CASSPPSSGGYNEQFF. The CDR3 DNA reads as TGTGCCAGCTCACCACCGTCTAGCGGGGGCTACAATGAGCAGTTCTTC. The complete variable domain, with remaining parts taken from reference TRBV18 and TRBJ2-1, reads NAGVMQNPRHLVRRRGQEARLRCSPMKGHSHVYWYRQLPEEGLKFMVYLQKENIIDESGMPKERFSAEFPKEGPSILRIQQVVRGDSAAYFCASSPPSSGGYNEQFFGPGTRLTVL.